This T cell receptor beta chain is drawn from a study of T-cell memory formation after mild COVID-19. Overall study context: In these data, TCR clusters were largely donor specific. Broader study findings: Pre-infection memory held some responding clones, suggesting pre-existing cross-reactive T cells responded. Contracting clones from day 15 to 85 showed balanced CD4/CD8; later expanders favored CD4+.

Trimming took 5 bases from V and 7 from J; bases not matched to a gene: 13. The CDR3 extends over 16 amino acids. Germline CDR1 reads SEHNR; CDR2 reads FQNEAQ (reference sequence). This clonotype has more than one count but fewer than ten. Its antigen is still unknown. 5'RACE with constant-segment primers built TCRalpha and TCRbeta cDNA libraries with UMIs. TCRdb processed the 5' RACE reads anew with MiXCR; each CDR3 protein has one entry. Of approximately 490,000 distinct CDR3 sequences listed, roughly 20% were seen once; the top ten hold approximately 13%. The source is an adult woman who had mild COVID-19 (a few samples of this study predate the infection). Cell type and time point are not known. V is TRBV7-9 and J is TRBJ2-1, with 8 positions matching TRBD2. The sequenced sample consisted of PBMCs or a T cell subset sorted from them (not recorded which). In DNA form, the CDR3 reads TGTGCCAGCAGCACCACGGGACTAGTCGGGGGTAATGAGCAGTTCTTC. This encodes CASSTTGLVGGNEQFF.